These 4 T cell receptor beta chains share one sample of origin, sequenced in a study of blood T cell repertoires in COVID-19 (dated by TCRdb to 2020 to 2021). Libraries were prepared through the immunoSEQ multiplex PCR assay. Held by TCRdb, this immuneACCESS table contains in-frame sequences only and omits some clones. Under half of the omission traces to an unresolved V gene where checked; the cause of the rest is unknown. The sample includes some 300,000 clones, with about 88% observed a single time. In total, the top ten clones hold 2% of the sample. Sequencing was carried out using PBMCs or T cells enriched from blood (not recorded which). The receptor source for this set is a woman aged 60 to 75 in a cohort exposed to, infected with or recovered from COVID-19 (not recorded which).

This chain uses TRBV28 with TRBJ1-2; D perhaps matches TRBD1 (6 bases). Between the trimmed V and J ends, which lost 7 bases and 1 base, there was a span of 13 bases. Germline CDR1 is MDHEN and CDR2 is SYDVKM. This CDR3 is built from 14 residues. The CDR3 DNA sequence: TGTGCCAGCACCAATCAGGGGTTTAACTATGGCTACACCTTC. It yields the protein CASTNQGFNYGYTF.

This chain links TRBV19 with TRBJ1-2, with D maybe TRBD1 (5 bases). The CDR3 loop spans 13 amino acids. Germline CDR1 is LNHDA and CDR2 is SQIVND (reference sequence). V was clipped by 6 bases and J by 3 bases, with 11 bases between them. The CDR3 sequence: CASRLDTDYGYTF. The CDR3 nucleotides read TGTGCCAGTAGACTGGACACCGACTATGGCTACACCTTC.

The sample holds one count of this clone. This rearrangement joins TRBV19 to TRBJ1-2, with D tentatively TRBD1 (5 bases). Trimming took off 4 bases at V and 5 bases at J, with 11 bases between the two ends. This CDR3 is built from 13 residues. The V gene's germline CDR1 is LNHDA and CDR2 SQIVND (reference sequence). The CDR3 sequence: CASSKQAEYGYTF. The DNA of the CDR3 is TGTGCCAGTAGTAAACAGGCGGAATATGGCTACACCTTC.

V is TRBV5-3 and J is TRBJ1-4; 7 bases align to TRBD1. TRBV5-3 is designated an ORF whose function remains uncertain. Trimming cost V 5 bases and J 5 bases; bases outside gene matches: 12. The CDR3 has 16 amino acids. CDR3 sequence (DNA): TGTGCCAGAAGTTACCCGGGACAGAGAGAGAATGAAAAACTGTTTTTT. Translated: CARSYPGQRENEKLFF.